This entry features one T cell receptor (beta chain) sequence. The antigen is undetermined. Using immunoSEQ multiplex PCR, the repertoire was profiled, and TCRdb retains in-frame clones only, with some absent. Of approximately 80,000 clones listed, approximately 83% are singletons. This CDR3 contains 14 residues. V was shortened by 3 bases and J by 6 bases, with 12 bases between the two germline ends. Germline lookup yields CDR1 MDHEN and CDR2 SYDVKM. The sample belongs to a study of T cell responses to AZD1222 COVID-19 vaccine. General observations from the study: Sampling captured repertoires only after the peak T cell response. Nearly half of spike-specific TCRs reportedly go after variant regions that carry no mutations.

The chain is built from TRBV28 and TRBJ1-5, with no clear D. The sequenced sample was peripheral blood, obtained 28 days after the second AZD1222 dose. The TCR was taken from an adult who received the AZD1222 COVID-19 vaccine. In nucleotides, the CDR3 is TGTGCCAGCAGTTTTTCGGGGTCCCGTCAGCCCCAGCATTTT. Its protein product is CASSFSGSRQPQHF.